The clone carrying this T cell receptor (beta chain) has at least ten counts. What it binds is unknown. The sample comes from a study of post-analysis software for immune sequencing data. Study summary: Relapsing-remitting, secondary progressive and progressive-relapsing multiple sclerosis courses were included. Whole-study findings and limits: Patients carried several TRBV segments more frequently than controls did, and TRBV5-6, TRBV5-1 and TRBV20-1 were among them. Controls showed significantly higher normalized Chao1 diversity than did multiple sclerosis patients. Strong co-clustering by F measure linked samples that shared a preparation batch.

Unique molecular identifiers were present in the TCR beta cDNA libraries. From 1 to 10 million T cells, 550,000 or so cDNA molecules were obtained. One entry per CDR3 protein, called by TCRdb with MiXCR from the PCR reads. The sample includes about 200,000 distinct CDR3 sequences, 29% seen only once; the top ten take more than 3%. CDR1 is MDHEN and CDR2 is SYDVKM in the germline V gene. V lost 3 bases and J 5 bases, leaving 13 bases between the germline ends. This CDR3 is built from 14 residues. The V and J genes are TRBV28 and TRBJ2-5, with no clear D. Material for sequencing was blood. The TCR was taken from a girl aged 2-17 years with multiple sclerosis. DNA of the CDR3: TGTGCCAGCAGTTTTGGGTCCCAACGCGAGACCCAGTACTTC. As protein: CASSFGSQRETQYF.